This TCR beta chain comes out of a study of cytomegalovirus exposure and HLA in healthy donors. Vbeta (60) and Jbeta (13) primers were used in the PCR. The data were produced by immunoSEQ multiplex PCR, yet TCRdb's version contains in-frame clones alone and is incomplete. The table has some 100,000 clones, approximately 68% seen once. Trimming shortened V by 2 bases and J by 1 base, and 11 bases separated the two germline ends. CDR1 is SNHLY, CDR2 FYNNEI, per germline. The CDR3 totals 16 residues. This sequence was found in a woman under 30 in good health and CMV-seropositive. This chain links TRBV2 with TRBJ2-2; D perhaps matches TRBD2 (6 bases). The sequenced sample consisted of PBMCs. The CDR3 DNA reads as TGTGCCAGCAGTGAATTCGGGCGGGGGAACACCGGGGAGCTGTTTTTT. This sequence encodes CASSEFGRGNTGELFF. Full variable domain (missing parts from reference TRBV2 and TRBJ2-2): EPEVTQTPSHQVTQMGQEVILRCVPISNHLYFYWYRQILGQKVEFLVSFYNNEISEKSEIFDDQFSVERPDGSNFTLKIRSTKLEDSAMYFCASSEFGRGNTGELFFGEGSRLTVL.